These T cell receptor beta chains were read from a single sample in a study of relationships among human T cell subsets. TCRdb re-derived calls from the multiplex PCR reads in MiXCR, one entry per CDR3 protein. This table holds some 13,000 distinct CDR3 sequences, over 60% found once. Sample: CD4+ Th1 cells sorted from blood. The receptor set was obtained from a middle-aged man in good health. Both conserved end residues are part of each CDR3.

V gene	J gene	CDR3 protein
TRBV28	TRBJ1-5	CASSQGDYSNQPQHF
TRBV28	TRBJ1-2	CASSARQYGYTF
TRBV28	TRBJ2-1	CASSQRDRGNEQFF
TRBV12-3/TRBV12-4	TRBJ1-1	CASRPTGYGEAFF
TRBV5-4	TRBJ2-1	CASSAGAPNNEQFF
TRBV28	TRBJ2-3	CASSSMGGGETSTDTQYF
TRBV29-1	TRBJ2-3	CSVGQGRLSTDTQYF
TRBV10-1	TRBJ1-2	CASSDGVYGYTF
TRBV6-5	TRBJ2-2	CASNGGTSGTGELFF
TRBV11-2	TRBJ1-1	CASSSYRALNTEAFF
TRBV19	TRBJ1-1	CASSVPGAGVGTEAFF
TRBV12-3/TRBV12-4	TRBJ2-7	CASSLESYEQYF
TRBV12-3/TRBV12-4	TRBJ1-3	CASSPPGGRSGNTIYF
TRBV4-1	TRBJ2-1	CASSQTSGTHNEQFF
TRBV12-3/TRBV12-4	TRBJ1-2	CASSRPTDRLWGYTF
TRBV5-1	TRBJ2-7	CASSLTGGASYEQYF
TRBV29-1	TRBJ2-1	CSVEVGQRYNEQFF
TRBV11-2	TRBJ2-3	CASSFGGPTDTQYF
TRBV29-1	TRBJ1-1	CSARNGQSTEAFF
TRBV28	TRBJ2-1	CASSFKGGRWYNEQFF
TRBV15	TRBJ1-1	CATSPGGSRIRRNTEAFF
TRBV6-5	TRBJ1-2	CASSYGYRYGYTF
TRBV11-1	TRBJ2-7	CASRKGLAGEQYF
TRBV30	TRBJ1-5	CAWSHRGFNQPQHF
TRBV7-3	TRBJ2-5	CASSLGSGGGETQYF
TRBV18	TRBJ2-5	CASSPRQAGEQETQYF
TRBV28	TRBJ2-7	CASSGQGTYEQYF
TRBV5-4	TRBJ2-1	CASSTGQGQSYNEQFF
TRBV11-2	TRBJ2-1	CASSIGQGVIEQFF
TRBV11-2	TRBJ1-2	CASSFKGGYGYTF
TRBV11-2	TRBJ2-4	CASSLDNSASTIQYF
TRBV7-9	TRBJ2-7	CASSPGQGTYEQYF
TRBV19	TRBJ1-1	CASSPDRGSTEAFF
TRBV18	TRBJ2-7	CASSPPEGQREQYF
TRBV11-2	TRBJ2-5	CASSLGLGERLQETQYF
TRBV7-8	TRBJ2-1	CASSLVGENNEQFF
TRBV20-1	TRBJ2-1	CSAGLAGGWNEQFF
TRBV28	TRBJ1-2	CASSSRGVNYGYTF
TRBV11-2	TRBJ2-3	CASSLGTASSTDTQYF
TRBV7-9	TRBJ2-5	CASSLNTGNGETQYF
TRBV5-1	TRBJ2-1	CASSLGQGYVYNEQFF
TRBV28	TRBJ2-7	CASSLRDEQYF
TRBV7-9	TRBJ1-3	CASSFRFGGKDSGNTIYF
TRBV27	TRBJ1-2	CASSPRNNYGYTF
TRBV11-2	TRBJ2-3	CASSLVPGSGTDTQYF
TRBV28	TRBJ2-3	CASSLTSGRSRDTQYF
TRBV5-5	TRBJ1-5	CASSAVGGPNQPQHF
TRBV6-5	TRBJ1-2	CASSFQLLNYGYTF
TRBV11-1	TRBJ1-4	CASSFSGANEKLFF
TRBV2	TRBJ2-1	CASSEHNEQFF
TRBV6-5	TRBJ2-1	CASSDGAGGRNEQFF
TRBV11-2	TRBJ2-7	CASSLARDEQYF
TRBV19	TRBJ2-3	CASSISNWGSASDTQYF
TRBV28	TRBJ1-2	CASSLRPGHGYTF
TRBV28	TRBJ2-1	CASRKASSYNEQFF